This passage covers 11 T cell receptor beta chains from one sample sequenced in a study of shared clonotypes between healthy human individuals. The protocol was immunoSEQ multiplex PCR, while the TCRdb copy is restricted to in-frame clones and leaves out a portion. The table includes millions of clones, under 95% detected once. Naive CD8 isolation took CD45RO-negative cells positively selected for CCR7 and excluded terminally differentiated effector memory CD45RA+ cells. The sequenced sample consisted of naive CD8+ T cells from PBMCs. These receptors were collected from a man aged 18 to 35 in good health. Some clones in this sample may be carry-over from other donors' samples.

The chain carries TRBV2 and TRBJ2-7, with TRBD2 as a possible D gene (5 bases). CDR1 SNHLY and CDR2 FYNNEI come from the germline V gene. V shed 3 bases and J shed 2 bases, with 11 bases lying between them. This CDR3 is built from 14 residues. The chain's CDR3 is CASSERALAYEQYF. The CDR3 DNA is TGTGCCAGCAGTGAGCGGGCGCTGGCCTACGAGCAGTACTTC.

This clone came up once. The same CDR3 also results from other DNA sequences found in this sample. The chain joins TRBV7-2 to TRBJ2-5; no clear D gene. The V end was cut by 1 base, the J end by 8 bases, with 8 bases between. Germline values: CDR1 SGHTA, CDR2 FQGNSA. The CDR3 extends over 12 amino acids. CDR3 protein: CASSLGRETQYF. The CDR3 DNA reads TGTGCCAGCAGCTTAGGCCGAGAAACCCAGTACTTC.

This clone was seen only once. The chain couples TRBV5-6 to TRBJ1-1; D is unresolved. The CDR3 covers 13 residues. Trimming removed 3 bases from V and 3 bases from J, with 9 bases in between. The V gene's germline CDR1 is SGHDT and CDR2 YYEEEE. The CDR3, as DNA: TGTGCCAGCAGCTCCTCGGGGTACACTGAAGCTTTCTTT. Its protein product is CASSSSGYTEAFF.

The chain links TRBV7-9 to TRBJ2-1; 8 nucleotides agree with TRBD1. CDR3 size: 14 residues. V was pared by 1 base and J by 7 bases, with 3 bases of the junction left unmatched. From germline, CDR1 is SEHNR and CDR2 FQNEAQ (reference sequence). The CDR3 DNA sequence: TGTGCCAGCAGCTTAGGGGACAGGCCGAATGAGCAGTTCTTC. It codes for CASSLGDRPNEQFF.

J is TRBJ1-2 and V is TRBV27; D remains unclear. This CDR3 has 14 amino acids. Trimming pared 5 bases from V and 10 bases from J, leaving 20 bases between. The germline CDR1 and CDR2 sequences are MNHEY and SMNVEV (reference sequence). CDR3 DNA: TGTGCCAGCAGTCCCCGCAGACGACTAGAGCCCTACACCTTC. Translation gives CASSPRRRLEPYTF.

This clone has a single count. CDR3 sequence reads: CASSYTRTSGGNEQFF. In nucleotides, the CDR3 is TGTGCCAGCAGTTACACACGGACTAGCGGTGGAAATGAGCAGTTCTTC. This chain links TRBV6-5 with TRBJ2-1; the match to TRBD2 covers 10 bases. V lost 2 bases, J lost 7 bases, and 8 bases stayed unmatched. The germline gives CDR1 MNHEY, CDR2 SVGAGI. CDR3 size: 16 residues.

The chain carries TRBV5-4 and TRBJ2-7; D is unresolved. This CDR3 contains 12 residues. Germline V gene data show CDR1 as SGHNT and CDR2 as YYREEE (reference sequence). Between the trimmed V and J ends, which lost 1 base and 7 bases, there was a span of 9 bases. The CDR3 sequence is CASSLFATEQYF. The CDR3 coding sequence is TGTGCCAGCAGCTTGTTTGCGACAGAGCAGTACTTC.

This clone appeared once. The chain has TRBV28 and TRBJ2-2; D is undetermined. This CDR3 has 14 amino acids. The V end was cut by 6 bases, the J end by 6 bases, with 14 bases between. Per the germline V gene, CDR1 is MDHEN and CDR2 is SYDVKM. The CDR3 sequence: CASSSAGRSGELFF. The CDR3 nucleotides read TGTGCCAGCAGCTCGGCCGGGCGTTCCGGGGAGCTGTTTTTT.

J is TRBJ2-7 and V is TRBV15; 7 positions agree with TRBD1. Losses at the gene ends were 3 bases for V and 5 bases for J; bases not matched to a gene: 7. Looked up from germline, CDR1 is LNHNV and CDR2 is YYDKDF (reference sequence). The CDR3 extends over 14 amino acids. The CDR3 loop reads CATSRAGTAHEQYF. The CDR3 DNA sequence: TGTGCCACCAGCAGGGCCGGGACAGCTCACGAGCAGTACTTC.

V and J are TRBV7-9 and TRBJ2-7, with 9 bases that match TRBD1. The germline gives CDR1 SEHNR, CDR2 FQNEAQ (reference sequence). The CDR3 contains 15 residues. V lost 5 bases, J lost 2 bases, and 7 bases stayed unmatched. CDR3 bases: TGTGCCAGCAGCCCCCGGGGGGACAGGGCCTACGAGCAGTACTTC. Translated, it gives CASSPRGDRAYEQYF.

The V and J genes are TRBV28 and TRBJ2-6; D is possibly TRBD1 or TRBD2 (5 bases each). The CDR3 has 19 residues. Germline V gene data show CDR1 as MDHEN and CDR2 as SYDVKM. V shed 3 bases and J shed 2 bases, with 20 bases lying between them. This CDR3 reads CASSFRWGSALPGANVLTF. The CDR3 DNA sequence: TGTGCCAGCAGTTTCCGGTGGGGGAGTGCTCTCCCTGGGGCCAACGTCCTGACTTTC.